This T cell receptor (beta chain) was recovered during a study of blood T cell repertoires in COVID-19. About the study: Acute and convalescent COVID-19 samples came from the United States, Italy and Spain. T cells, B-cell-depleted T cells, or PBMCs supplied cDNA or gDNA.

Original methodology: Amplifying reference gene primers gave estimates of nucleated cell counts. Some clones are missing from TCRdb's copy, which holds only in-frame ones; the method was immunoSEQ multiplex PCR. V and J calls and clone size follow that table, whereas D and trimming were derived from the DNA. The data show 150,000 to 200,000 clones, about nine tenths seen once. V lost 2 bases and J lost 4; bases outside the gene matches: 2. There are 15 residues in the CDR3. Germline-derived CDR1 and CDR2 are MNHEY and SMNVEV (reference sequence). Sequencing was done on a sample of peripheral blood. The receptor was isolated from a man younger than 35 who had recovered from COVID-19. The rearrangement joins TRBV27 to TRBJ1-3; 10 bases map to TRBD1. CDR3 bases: TGTGCCAGCAGTTTAGGGACAGGGGTGGGAAACACCATATATTTT. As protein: CASSLGTGVGNTIYF.